The clone carrying this T cell receptor beta chain was picked up many times. The antigen is undetermined. This entry belongs to a study of T-cell memory formation after mild COVID-19. At the level of the study: TCR clusters were largely donor specific.

TCRdb re-called the 5' RACE reads through MiXCR, storing one row per CDR3 protein. The sample includes about 400,000 distinct CDR3 sequences, 23% of them seen just once. This CDR3 region has 15 residues. Germline values: CDR1 SGDLS, CDR2 YYNGEE. The V gene end was trimmed by 4 bases and the J gene end by 4 bases; junction bases not matched to a gene: 6. Study findings and constraints: Cross-reactive memory appears to have joined, as suggested by some responding clones showing up in pre-infection memory.

The clonotype comes from an adult woman who had mild COVID-19 (a few samples of this study predate the infection). Cell type and time point are not known. Sequences were obtained from PBMCs or a T cell subset sorted from them (not recorded which). This rearrangement joins TRBV9 to TRBJ1-2, with 11 bases identical to TRBD1. The CDR3, as DNA: TGTGCCAGCAGCCCTCTTGGGACAGGGGGCTATGGCTACACCTTC. Translation gives CASSPLGTGGYGYTF. Full variable domain (outside the CDR3, taken from reference TRBV9 and TRBJ1-2): DSGVTQTPKHLITATGQRVTLRCSPRSGDLSVYWYQQSLDQGLQFLIQYYNGEERAKGNILERFSAQQFPDLHSELNLSSLELGDSALYFCASSPLGTGGYGYTFGSGTRLTVV.